The source of this T cell receptor beta chain is a study of T cell repertoires in cytomegalovirus infection. Study-wide findings and caveats: Dominating the ex vivo response were TCR beta clonotypes that were CMV-specific and HLA-C-restricted. Accumulated public TCR beta family frequency recognized individuals carrying CMV together with the relevant HLA.

About this clonotype itself: Antigen: not known.

TCRdb processed the reads anew with MiXCR; each CDR3 protein has one entry. The sample holds a few hundred thousand distinct CDR3 sequences, over 7.5% seen once. The CDR3 is made up of 15 amino acids. V lost 0 bases to trimming and J lost 1 base; unmatched junction nucleotides: 5. Germline V gene sequence: CDR1 DFQATT, CDR2 SNEGSKA (reference sequence). This clonotype originated in a human donor in good health (CMV status not recorded). Some clones in this sample may be carry-over from other donors' samples. The chain is built from TRBV20-1 and TRBJ2-7; TRBD1 matches at 8 bases. The sequenced material came from PBMCs. Written as DNA, the CDR3 is TGCAGTGCTAGAGATCGGCAGGGGGCTTCCTACGAGCAGTACTTC. It codes for CSARDRQGASYEQYF.